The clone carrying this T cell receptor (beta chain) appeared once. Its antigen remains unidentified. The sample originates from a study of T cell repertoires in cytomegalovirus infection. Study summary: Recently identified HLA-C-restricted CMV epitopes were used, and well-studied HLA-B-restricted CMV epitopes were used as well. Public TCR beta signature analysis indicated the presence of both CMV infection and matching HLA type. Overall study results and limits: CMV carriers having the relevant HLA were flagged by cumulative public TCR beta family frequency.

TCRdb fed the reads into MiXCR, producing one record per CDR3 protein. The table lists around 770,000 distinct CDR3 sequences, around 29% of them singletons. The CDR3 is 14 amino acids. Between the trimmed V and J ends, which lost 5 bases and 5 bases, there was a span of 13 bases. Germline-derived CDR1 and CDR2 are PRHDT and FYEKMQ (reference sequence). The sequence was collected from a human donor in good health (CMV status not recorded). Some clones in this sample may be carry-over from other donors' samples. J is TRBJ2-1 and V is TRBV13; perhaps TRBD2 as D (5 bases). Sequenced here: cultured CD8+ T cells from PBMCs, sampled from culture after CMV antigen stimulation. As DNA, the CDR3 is TGTGCCAGCAGCCCCGAGGGCCTTCACAATGAGCAGTTCTTC. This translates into CASSPEGLHNEQFF.